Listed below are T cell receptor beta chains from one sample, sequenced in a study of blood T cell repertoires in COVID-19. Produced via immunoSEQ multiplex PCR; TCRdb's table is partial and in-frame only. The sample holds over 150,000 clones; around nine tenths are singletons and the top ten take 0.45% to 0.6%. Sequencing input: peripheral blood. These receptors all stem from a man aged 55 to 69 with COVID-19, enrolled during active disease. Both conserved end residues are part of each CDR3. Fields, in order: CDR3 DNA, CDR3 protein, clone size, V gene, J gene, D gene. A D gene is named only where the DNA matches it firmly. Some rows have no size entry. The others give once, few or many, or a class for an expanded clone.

TGTGCCAGCAGCTTAGGGGAGTTCCAGCCCCAGCATTTT	CASSLGEFQPQHF	-	TRBV11-3	TRBJ1-5	-
TGTGCCAGCAGTTACCTCTCTCGGGGGAGGGCCGGCGAGCAGTACTTC	CASSYLSRGRAGEQYF	-	TRBV6-6	TRBJ2-7	TRBD2
TGTGCCAGCAGCTTCGGTGCGGCAGGGGCCCTAAGCTCTGGAAACACCATATATTTT	CASSFGAAGALSSGNTIYF	-	TRBV11-2	TRBJ1-3	-
TGTGCCAGCAGTCCCCTTGGACTAGCGGGTTTTAAGTCCGGGGAGCTGTTTTTT	CASSPLGLAGFKSGELFF	-	TRBV25-1	TRBJ2-2	TRBD2
TGTGCCAGCAGCGCTCACCGGACAGGGGAGGGCTACACCTTC	CASSAHRTGEGYTF	-	TRBV9	TRBJ1-2	TRBD1
TGTGCCAGCAGTGACTCTGCGACAGGGGGACTAACCTACGAGCAGTACTTC	CASSDSATGGLTYEQYF	few	TRBV6-4	TRBJ2-7	TRBD1
TGTGCCAGCAGCCCCCAAGGGACAGGGGGGTTTGGCAATCAGCCCCAGCATTTT	CASSPQGTGGFGNQPQHF	-	TRBV7-2	TRBJ1-5	TRBD1
-	CASSSSGRGGTQYF	-	TRBV7-9	TRBJ2-5	-
TGTGCCAGCAGCCAAGATCGAGGGTCGTCGAACACCGGGGAGCTGTTTTTT	CASSQDRGSSNTGELFF	-	TRBV14	TRBJ2-2	-
TGTGCCAGCAGTGAGGAGGGTACAACCTACAATGAGCAGTTCTTC	CASSEEGTTYNEQFF	-	TRBV2	TRBJ2-1	-
TGCGCCAGCAGCCGCGAGCTAGCGGGGGAGGCAGATACGCAGTATTTT	CASSRELAGEADTQYF	-	TRBV4-3	TRBJ2-3	TRBD2
TGTGCCTGGAGTGTGAACAGGAACTATGGCTACACCTTC	CAWSVNRNYGYTF	few	TRBV30	TRBJ1-2	-
TGTGCCAGCAGCGCCAGACAGTCTAGCAATCAGCCCCAGCATTTT	CASSARQSSNQPQHF	-	TRBV7-8	TRBJ1-5	-
TGTGCCAGCAGTCCTTTGGTAGCCCAAATCGATCAGCCCCAGCATTTT	CASSPLVAQIDQPQHF	-	TRBV7-8	TRBJ1-5	-
TGTGCCATCAGTGTTGAAGAGGTGTCCTACGAGCAGTACTTC	CAISVEEVSYEQYF	-	TRBV10-3	TRBJ2-7	-
TGCGCCAGCAGCCCAGGGGGGACGAACACTGAAGCTTTCTTT	CASSPGGTNTEAFF	-	TRBV5-1	TRBJ1-1	TRBD1
TGTGCCAGCAGCCTCGACTATGGCTACACCTTC	CASSLDYGYTF	-	TRBV11-2	TRBJ1-2	-
TGTGCCAGCAGTTTATTGGCAGGTGCGGGCCATCTCACTAATTCACCCCTCCACTTT	CASSLLAGAGHLTNSPLHF	-	TRBV27	TRBJ1-6	-
TGTGCCAGCAGTTTAACGGCGGGGGTGCTCTATGAGCAGTTCTTC	CASSLTAGVLYEQFF	once	TRBV28	TRBJ2-1	TRBD2
TGTGCCACCAGTGATTTGTACGGAGCGAACACCGGGGAGCTGTTTTTT	CATSDLYGANTGELFF	-	TRBV24-1	TRBJ2-2	-
TGTGCCATCAGTGAGTCGAGTAAGGGGGCGGCCGGGGAGCTGTTTTTT	CAISESSKGAAGELFF	few	TRBV10-3	TRBJ2-2	TRBD1
TGCAGCGCCTGGAGGGCAGGGTCAAATTCAGATACGCAGTATTTT	CSAWRAGSNSDTQYF	-	TRBV29-1	TRBJ2-3	-
TGTGCCAGTAGTATAGAAGCTAGCGGGACGACCTACAATGAGCAGTTCTTC	CASSIEASGTTYNEQFF	-	TRBV19	TRBJ2-1	TRBD2
TGTGCCAGCAGCCAAGATTTTACGGGGGAGACCCAGTACTTC	CASSQDFTGETQYF	-	TRBV4-2	TRBJ2-5	-
TGCGCCAGCAGCCAAGACTGGGGGGTTTTCAATGAGCAGTTCTTC	CASSQDWGVFNEQFF	-	TRBV4-3	TRBJ2-1	-
TGTGCCAGCAGCGTTAGTGGACTGTCTCGAGAGACCCAGTACTTC	CASSVSGLSRETQYF	-	TRBV9	TRBJ2-5	-
TGTGCCAGCAGTCGTTCGGGTCGCACTGAAGCTTTCTTT	CASSRSGRTEAFF	-	TRBV27	TRBJ1-1	-
TGTGCCAGCAGCCCAGTGGGGACAGCTGGAAACACCATATATTTT	CASSPVGTAGNTIYF	-	TRBV14	TRBJ1-3	TRBD1
TGCGCCAGCAGCAGAGCGGGGGGTCAGACAGATACGCAGTATTTT	CASSRAGGQTDTQYF	-	TRBV5-1	TRBJ2-3	TRBD2
TGTGCCAGCAGCTTATTAGGCCCAGGGTGGGCAGGAAACTTC	CASSLLGPGWAGNF	-	TRBV11-2	TRBJ1-2	-
TGCGCCAGCAGCGACGGAGATGTACCTAAGCAGTACTTC	CASSDGDVPKQYF	-	TRBV5-1	TRBJ2-7	-
TGTGCCTGGAGTCCCCAGGGTCAGCCCCAGCATTTT	CAWSPQGQPQHF	once	TRBV30	TRBJ1-5	-
TGCGCCAGCAGCTTGGGTCACACAGATACGCAGTATTTT	CASSLGHTDTQYF	-	TRBV5-1	TRBJ2-3	-
TGTGCCAGCAGCTTATGGGGGACTAGCGGGGGGCCGAGCTCCTACAATGAGCAGTTCTTC	CASSLWGTSGGPSSYNEQFF	-	TRBV7-6	TRBJ2-1	TRBD2
TGTGCCAGCAGCTTACTTACAGGGGCTAATGAAAAACTGTTTTTT	CASSLLTGANEKLFF	-	TRBV13	TRBJ1-4	TRBD1
TGTGCCTCGACAGGAACGCTTAATCAGCCCCAGCATTTT	CASTGTLNQPQHF	-	TRBV19	TRBJ1-5	-
TGTGCCAGCAGCTTAGGACAGGCAACACACACTGAAGCTTTCTTT	CASSLGQATHTEAFF	-	TRBV7-9	TRBJ1-1	-
TGTGCCAGCAGCCCCCCCAGGACAGGGCTCTACGAGCAGTACTTC	CASSPPRTGLYEQYF	-	TRBV7-8	TRBJ2-7	TRBD1
TGTGCCAGCAGTGATTGGACAGGGGAGAACACTGAAGCTTTCTTT	CASSDWTGENTEAFF	once	TRBV6-2/TRBV6-3	TRBJ1-1	TRBD1
TGTGCCAGCAGCTCGCTGGGGGGACAGACCTCCTACGAGCAGTACTTC	CASSSLGGQTSYEQYF	-	TRBV7-2	TRBJ2-7	-
TGCGCCAGCAGTCCTATTAGCAACTTAGGAGAGACCCAGTACTTC	CASSPISNLGETQYF	-	TRBV10-2	TRBJ2-5	-
TGTGCCAGCAGGCTTTTGGACAGAGATACCGGGGAGCTGTTTTTT	CASRLLDRDTGELFF	-	TRBV27	TRBJ2-2	-
TGTGCCAGCAGTTTTTTATCTACCTCCTACGAGCAGTACTTC	CASSFLSTSYEQYF	-	TRBV27	TRBJ2-7	-
TGCGCCAGCAGCTTGGTTCCTTCCGCGGCCGGTCAAAATTCACCCCTCCACTTT	CASSLVPSAAGQNSPLHF	-	TRBV5-1	TRBJ1-6	-
TGTGCCACCAGCAGTGGGACTAGCGGACCGGCCTATGATAGGACCCAGTACTTC	CATSSGTSGPAYDRTQYF	-	TRBV15	TRBJ2-5	TRBD2
TGTGCCAGCAGGCCAGGGGGACAAAATCAGCCCCAGCATTTT	CASRPGGQNQPQHF	-	TRBV6-5	TRBJ1-5	TRBD1
TGTGCCAGCAGCTTCTGGGCTGGGGCTTACACTGAAGCTTTCTTT	CASSFWAGAYTEAFF	-	TRBV11-3	TRBJ1-1	-
TGTGCCAGCTCACCACCCAGTGCAACTAATGAAAAACTGTTTTTT	CASSPPSATNEKLFF	-	TRBV18	TRBJ1-4	-